Here is one T cell receptor beta chain with its context. The antigen remains undetermined. These data come from a study of cytomegalovirus exposure and HLA in healthy donors. General study findings and limits: A few V segments could not be told apart, such as TRBV6-2 and TRBV6-3, and were left out. The study labeled more than 150 TCR beta chains cytomegalovirus-associated. Data from an earlier analysis indicated that most TCR beta V segments were productive either about 90% or about 30% of the time. Most TCR sequences showed up rarely, but some public TCRs showed up in many donors.

Trimming removed 5 bases from V and 2 bases from J; junction bases left unmatched: 7. The CDR3 contains 17 residues. Per germline, CDR1 SGHRS and CDR2 YFSETQ. Use of 60 Vbeta and 13 Jbeta primers characterized the PCR. Sequencing used immunoSEQ multiplex PCR; TCRdb keeps in-frame clones, though not all of them. The repertoire holds 150,000 to 200,000 clones, with roughly 87% as singletons. The chain recombines TRBV5-1 with TRBJ2-7, with TRBD2 identical over 16 bases. The sequence was collected from a girl less than two years old in good health and CMV-seronegative. The source material was PBMCs. Here the CDR3 DNA reads TGCGCCAGCAGACCGGGACTAGCGGGAGGGCCGACCTACGAGCAGTACTTC. Translating it yields CASRPGLAGGPTYEQYF.